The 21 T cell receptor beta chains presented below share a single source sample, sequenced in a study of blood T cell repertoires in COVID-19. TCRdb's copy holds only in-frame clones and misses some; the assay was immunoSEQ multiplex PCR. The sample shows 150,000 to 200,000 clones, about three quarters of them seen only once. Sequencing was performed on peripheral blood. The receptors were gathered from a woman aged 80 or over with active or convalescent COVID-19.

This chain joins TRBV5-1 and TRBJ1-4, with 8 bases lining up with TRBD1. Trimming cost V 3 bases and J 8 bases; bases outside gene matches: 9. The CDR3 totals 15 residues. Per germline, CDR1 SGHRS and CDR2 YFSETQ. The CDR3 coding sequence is TGCGCCAGCAGCTCCAACCAGGGGGCGTTGGAAAAACTGTTTTTT. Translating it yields CASSSNQGALEKLFF.

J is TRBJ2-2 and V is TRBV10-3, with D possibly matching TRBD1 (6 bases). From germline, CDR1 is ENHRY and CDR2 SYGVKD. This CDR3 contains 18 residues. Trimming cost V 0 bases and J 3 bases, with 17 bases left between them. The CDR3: CAISESLQGPFYTGELFF. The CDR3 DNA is TGTGCCATCAGTGAGTCGTTGCAGGGGCCCTTCTACACCGGGGAGCTGTTTTTT.

CDR3 sequence: CASGTDSNQPQHF. CDR3 nucleotides: TGTGCCAGCGGGACAGATAGCAATCAGCCCCAGCATTTT. The chain is built from TRBV6-5 and TRBJ1-5; 7 bases line up with TRBD1. V was clipped by 8 bases and J by 0 bases; unmatched bases: 1. Germline-derived CDR1 and CDR2 are MNHEY and SVGAGI. This CDR3 comprises 13 residues.

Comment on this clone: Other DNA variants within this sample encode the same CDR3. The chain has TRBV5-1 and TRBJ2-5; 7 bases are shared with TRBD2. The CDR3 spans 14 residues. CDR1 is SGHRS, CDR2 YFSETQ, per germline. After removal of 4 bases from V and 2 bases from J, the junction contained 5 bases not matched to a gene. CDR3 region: CASSPGTTQETQYF. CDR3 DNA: TGCGCCAGCAGCCCCGGGACTACGCAAGAGACCCAGTACTTC.

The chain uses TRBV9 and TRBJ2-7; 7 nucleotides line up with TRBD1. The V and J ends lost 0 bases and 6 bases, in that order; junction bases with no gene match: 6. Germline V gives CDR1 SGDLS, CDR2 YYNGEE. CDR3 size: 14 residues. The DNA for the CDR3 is TGTGCCAGCAGCGTAGGACAGGGAACGGGCGAGCAGTACTTC. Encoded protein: CASSVGQGTGEQYF.

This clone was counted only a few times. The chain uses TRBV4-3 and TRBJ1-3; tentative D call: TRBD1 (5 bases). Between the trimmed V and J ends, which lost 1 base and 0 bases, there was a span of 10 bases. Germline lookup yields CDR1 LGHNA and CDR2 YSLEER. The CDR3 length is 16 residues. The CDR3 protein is CASSQAHRNSGNTIYF. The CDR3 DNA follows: TGCGCCAGCAGCCAAGCTCACAGGAACTCTGGAAACACCATATATTTT.

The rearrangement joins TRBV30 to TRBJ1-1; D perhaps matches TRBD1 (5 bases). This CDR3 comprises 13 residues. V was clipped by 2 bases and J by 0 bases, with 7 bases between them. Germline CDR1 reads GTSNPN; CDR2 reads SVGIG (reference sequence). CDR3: CAWSRQLNTEAFF. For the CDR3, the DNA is TGTGCCTGGAGTCGACAGTTGAACACTGAAGCTTTCTTT. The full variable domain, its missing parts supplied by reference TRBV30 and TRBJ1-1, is SQTIHQWPATLVQPVGSPLSLECTVEGTSNPNLYWYRQAAGRGLQLLFYSVGIGQISSEVPQNLSASRPQDRQFILSSKKLLLSDSGFYLCAWSRQLNTEAFFGQGTRLTVV.

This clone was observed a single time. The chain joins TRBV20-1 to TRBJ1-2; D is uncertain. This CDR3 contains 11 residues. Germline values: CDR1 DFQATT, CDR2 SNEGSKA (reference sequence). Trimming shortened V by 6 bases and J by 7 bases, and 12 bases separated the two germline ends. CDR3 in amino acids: CSAKWVAGYTF. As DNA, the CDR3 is TGCAGTGCCAAATGGGTAGCTGGCTACACCTTC.

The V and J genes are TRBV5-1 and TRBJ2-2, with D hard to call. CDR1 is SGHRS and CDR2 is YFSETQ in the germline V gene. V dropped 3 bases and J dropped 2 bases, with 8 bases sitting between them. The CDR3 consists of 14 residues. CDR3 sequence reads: CASSYTANTGELFF. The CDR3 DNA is TGCGCCAGCAGCTATACAGCTAACACCGGGGAGCTGTTTTTT.

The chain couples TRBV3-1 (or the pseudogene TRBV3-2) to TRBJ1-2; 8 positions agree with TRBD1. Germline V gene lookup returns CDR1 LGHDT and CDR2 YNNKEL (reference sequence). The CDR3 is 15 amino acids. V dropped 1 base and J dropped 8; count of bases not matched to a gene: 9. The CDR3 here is CASSQASGGWGGYTF. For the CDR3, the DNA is TGTGCCAGCAGCCAAGCGTCAGGGGGCTGGGGCGGCTACACCTTC.

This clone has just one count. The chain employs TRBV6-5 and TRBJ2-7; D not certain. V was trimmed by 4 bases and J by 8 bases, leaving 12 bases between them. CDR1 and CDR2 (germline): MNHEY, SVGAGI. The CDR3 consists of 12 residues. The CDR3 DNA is TGTGCCAGCAGTTCCCTCCGAGCCCAGCAGTACTTC. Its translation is CASSSLRAQQYF.

CDR3 DNA sequence: TGTGCCAGCAGTTTCTTCACCGGGGAGCTGTTTTTT. Translated, it gives CASSFFTGELFF. The chain has TRBV12-3 or TRBV12-4 and TRBJ2-2; D ambiguous. The CDR3 has 12 amino acids. The V and J ends lost 3 bases and 4 bases respectively, with 3 bases between them.

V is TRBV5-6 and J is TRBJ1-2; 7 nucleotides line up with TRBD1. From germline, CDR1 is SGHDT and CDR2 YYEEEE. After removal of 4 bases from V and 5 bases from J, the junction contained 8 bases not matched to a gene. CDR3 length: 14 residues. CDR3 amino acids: CASSLDRVGYGYTF. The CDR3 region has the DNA TGTGCCAGCAGCCTCGACAGGGTCGGGTATGGCTACACCTTC. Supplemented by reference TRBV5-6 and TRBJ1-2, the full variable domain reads DAGVTQSPTHLIKTRGQQVTLRCSPKSGHDTVSWYQQALGQGPQFIFQYYEEEERQRGNFPDRFSGHQFPNYSSELNVNALLLGDSALYLCASSLDRVGYGYTFGSGTRLTVV.

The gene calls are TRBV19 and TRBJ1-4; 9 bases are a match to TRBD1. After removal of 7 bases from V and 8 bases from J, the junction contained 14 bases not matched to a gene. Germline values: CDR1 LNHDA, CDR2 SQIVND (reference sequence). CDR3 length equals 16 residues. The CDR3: CASMGTGRVLVEKLFF. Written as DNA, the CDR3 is TGTGCCAGTATGGGGACAGGGAGGGTGCTTGTCGAAAAACTGTTTTTT.

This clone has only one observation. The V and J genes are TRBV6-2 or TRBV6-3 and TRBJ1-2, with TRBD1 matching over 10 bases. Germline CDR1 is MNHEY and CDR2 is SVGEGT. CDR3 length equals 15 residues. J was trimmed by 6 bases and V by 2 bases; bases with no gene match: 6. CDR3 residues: CASSYLTGGGHGYTF. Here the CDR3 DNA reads TGTGCCAGCAGTTACCTGACAGGGGGCGGACATGGCTACACCTTC.

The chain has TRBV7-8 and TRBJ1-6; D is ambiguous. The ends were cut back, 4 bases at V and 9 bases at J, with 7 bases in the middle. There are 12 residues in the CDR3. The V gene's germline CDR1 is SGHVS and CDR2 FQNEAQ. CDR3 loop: CASSSRLSPLHF. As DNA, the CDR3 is TGTGCCAGCAGCTCTCGTCTTTCACCCCTCCACTTT.

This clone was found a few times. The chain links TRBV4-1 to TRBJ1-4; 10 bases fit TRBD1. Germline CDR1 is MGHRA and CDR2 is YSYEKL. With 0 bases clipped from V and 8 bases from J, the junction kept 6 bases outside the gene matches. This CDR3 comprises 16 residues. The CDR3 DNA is TGCGCCAGCAGCCAAGAAGCGACAGGGGGCGGAGAAAAACTGTTTTTT. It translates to CASSQEATGGGEKLFF.

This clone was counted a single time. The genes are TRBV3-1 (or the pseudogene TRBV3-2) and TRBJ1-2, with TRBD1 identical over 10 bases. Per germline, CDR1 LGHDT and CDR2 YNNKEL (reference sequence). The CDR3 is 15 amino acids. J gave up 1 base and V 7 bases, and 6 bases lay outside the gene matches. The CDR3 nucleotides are TGTGCCAGCAACTCTGGGACAGGGGTTAACTATGGCTACACCTTC. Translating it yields CASNSGTGVNYGYTF.

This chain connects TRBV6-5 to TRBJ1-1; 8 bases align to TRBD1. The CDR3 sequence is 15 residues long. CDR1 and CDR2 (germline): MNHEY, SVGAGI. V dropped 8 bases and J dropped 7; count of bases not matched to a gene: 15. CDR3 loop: CASRAGGEGANEAFF. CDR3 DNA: TGTGCCAGCCGGGCAGGGGGCGAAGGTGCAAATGAAGCTTTCTTT.

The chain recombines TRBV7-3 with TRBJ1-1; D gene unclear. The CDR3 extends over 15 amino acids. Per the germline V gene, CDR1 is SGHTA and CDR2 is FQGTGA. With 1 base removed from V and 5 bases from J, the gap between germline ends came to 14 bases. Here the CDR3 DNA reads TGTGCCAGCAGCTTAAGTGGCGGAAGTGGAACTGAAGCTTTCTTT. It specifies CASSLSGGSGTEAFF.

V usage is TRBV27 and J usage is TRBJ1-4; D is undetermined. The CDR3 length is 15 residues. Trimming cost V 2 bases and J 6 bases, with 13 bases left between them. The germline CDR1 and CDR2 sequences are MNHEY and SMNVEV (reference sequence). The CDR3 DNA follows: TGTGCCAGCAGTTTACAAACCAGCGGTTATGAAAAACTGTTTTTT. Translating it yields CASSLQTSGYEKLFF.